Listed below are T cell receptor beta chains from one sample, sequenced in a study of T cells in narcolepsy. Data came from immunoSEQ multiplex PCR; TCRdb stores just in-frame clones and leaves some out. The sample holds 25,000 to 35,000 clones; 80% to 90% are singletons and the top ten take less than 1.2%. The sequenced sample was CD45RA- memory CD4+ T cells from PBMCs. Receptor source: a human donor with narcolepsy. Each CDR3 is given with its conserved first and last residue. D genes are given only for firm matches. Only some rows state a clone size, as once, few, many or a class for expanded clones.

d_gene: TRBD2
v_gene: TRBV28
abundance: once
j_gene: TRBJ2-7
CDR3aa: CASFRGGTGEQYF
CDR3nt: TGTGCCAGCTTTCGCGGGGGTACCGGCGAGCAGTACTTC

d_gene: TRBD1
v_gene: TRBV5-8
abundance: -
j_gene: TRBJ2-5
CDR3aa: CASTTSRGNQETQYF
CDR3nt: TGTGCCAGCACCACGTCCAGGGGGAATCAAGAGACCCAGTACTTC

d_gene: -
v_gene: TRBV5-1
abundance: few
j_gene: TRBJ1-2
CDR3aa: CASSLGQGLGGYTF
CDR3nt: TGCGCCAGCAGCTTGGGGCAGGGTTTAGGCGGCTACACCTTC

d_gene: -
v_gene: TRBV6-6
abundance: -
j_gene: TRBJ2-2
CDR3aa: CASTDSLNTGELFF
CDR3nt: TGTGCCAGCACGGACTCACTAAACACCGGGGAGCTGTTTTTT

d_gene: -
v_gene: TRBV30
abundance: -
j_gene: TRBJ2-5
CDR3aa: CAWGTGTSKTQYF
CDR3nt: TGTGCCTGGGGAACCGGGACTTCGAAGACCCAGTACTTC

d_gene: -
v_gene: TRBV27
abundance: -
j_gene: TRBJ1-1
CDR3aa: CASSLSAGWRAFF
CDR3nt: TGTGCCAGCAGTTTATCGGCAGGGTGGCGCGCTTTCTTT

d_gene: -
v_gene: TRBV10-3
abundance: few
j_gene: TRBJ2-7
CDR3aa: CAISEGRLDLYEQYF
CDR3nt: TGTGCCATCAGTGAGGGGAGACTAGACCTCTACGAGCAGTACTTC

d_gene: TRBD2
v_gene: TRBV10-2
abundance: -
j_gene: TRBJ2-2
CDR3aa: CASSSSGSWNTGELFF
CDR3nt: TGCGCCAGCAGTTCTAGCGGTTCCTGGAACACCGGGGAGCTGTTTTTT

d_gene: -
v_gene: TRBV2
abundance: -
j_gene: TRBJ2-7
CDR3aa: CASSVQRNYEQYF
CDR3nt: TGTGCCAGCAGTGTCCAGCGGAACTACGAGCAGTACTTC

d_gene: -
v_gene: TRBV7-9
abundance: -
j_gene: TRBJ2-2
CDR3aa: CASSLGLANTGELFF
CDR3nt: TGTGCCAGCAGCTTAGGCCTAGCGAACACCGGGGAGCTGTTTTTT

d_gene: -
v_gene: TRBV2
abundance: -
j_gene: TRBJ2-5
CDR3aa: CASSPGTLETQYF
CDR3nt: TGTGCCAGCAGTCCTGGGACATTGGAGACCCAGTACTTC

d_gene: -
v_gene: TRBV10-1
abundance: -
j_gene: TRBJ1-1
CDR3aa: CASNGSGNTEAFF
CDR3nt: TGCGCCAGCAATGGCAGTGGGAACACTGAAGCTTTCTTT

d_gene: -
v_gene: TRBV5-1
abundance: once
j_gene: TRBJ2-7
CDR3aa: CASSLGGSSDEQYF
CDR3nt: TGCGCCAGCAGCTTGGGTGGGAGTTCCGACGAGCAGTACTTC

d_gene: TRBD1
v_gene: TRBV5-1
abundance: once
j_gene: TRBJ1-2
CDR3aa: CASSLWTGGQGYTF
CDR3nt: TGCGCCAGCAGCTTGTGGACAGGGGGTCAAGGCTACACCTTC

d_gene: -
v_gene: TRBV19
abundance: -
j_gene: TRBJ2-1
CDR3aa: CASSIGVRINSYNEQFF
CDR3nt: TGTGCCAGTAGTATCGGGGTCCGGATTAACTCCTACAATGAGCAGTTCTTC

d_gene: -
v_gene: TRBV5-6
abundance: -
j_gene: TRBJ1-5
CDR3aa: CASSLFGGRQPQHF
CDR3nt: TGTGCCAGCAGCTTATTTGGGGGCCGTCAGCCCCAGCATTTT

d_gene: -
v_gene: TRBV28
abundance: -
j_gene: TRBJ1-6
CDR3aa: CASSSPASGYNSPLHF
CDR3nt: TGTGCCAGCAGTTCCCCGGCATCCGGATATAATTCACCCCTCCACTTT

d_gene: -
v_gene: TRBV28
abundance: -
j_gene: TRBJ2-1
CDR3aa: CASSLLGGALQQFF
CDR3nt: TGTGCCAGCAGTTTATTAGGGGGGGCCCTCCAGCAGTTCTTC

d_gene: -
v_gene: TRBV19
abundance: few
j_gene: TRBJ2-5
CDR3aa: CATKKQDIQETQYF
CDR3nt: TGTGCCACCAAGAAGCAGGACATCCAAGAGACCCAGTACTTC

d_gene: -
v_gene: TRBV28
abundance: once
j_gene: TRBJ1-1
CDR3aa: CASSPQQREAFF
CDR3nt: TGTGCCAGCAGTCCCCAACAGAGAGAAGCTTTCTTT

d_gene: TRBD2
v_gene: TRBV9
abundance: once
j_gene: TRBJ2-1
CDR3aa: CASSASNTGLAYNEQFF
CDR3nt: TGTGCCAGCAGCGCCTCTAACACGGGACTAGCCTACAATGAGCAGTTCTTC

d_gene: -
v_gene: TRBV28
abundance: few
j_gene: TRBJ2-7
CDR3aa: CATEGGTHEQYF
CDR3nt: TGTGCCACCGAGGGGGGTACCCACGAGCAGTACTTC

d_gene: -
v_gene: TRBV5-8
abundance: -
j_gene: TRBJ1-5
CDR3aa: CASSLGGYSNQPQHF
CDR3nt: TGTGCCAGCAGCCTGGGGGGCTATAGCAATCAGCCCCAGCATTTT

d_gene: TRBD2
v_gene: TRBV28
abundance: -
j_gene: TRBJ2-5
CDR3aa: CASSSGTSGRYF
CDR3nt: TGTGCCAGCAGTTCGGGGACTAGCGGGCGGTACTTC

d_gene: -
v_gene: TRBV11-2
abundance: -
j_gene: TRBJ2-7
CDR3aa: CASSLVTGEQYF
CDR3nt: TGTGCCAGCAGCTTAGTTACGGGGGAGCAGTACTTC

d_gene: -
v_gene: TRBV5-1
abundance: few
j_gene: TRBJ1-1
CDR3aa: CASSLAGISTEAFF
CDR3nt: TGCGCCAGCAGCTTGGCCGGGATCAGCACTGAAGCTTTCTTT

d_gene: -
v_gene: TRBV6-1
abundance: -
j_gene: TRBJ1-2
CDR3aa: CASSELGDYGYTF
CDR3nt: TGTGCCAGCAGTGAATTGGGGGACTATGGCTACACCTTC

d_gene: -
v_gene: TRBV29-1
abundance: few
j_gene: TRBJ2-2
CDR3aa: CSVAGLFGTGELFF
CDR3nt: TGCAGCGTTGCGGGGCTTTTTGGCACCGGGGAGCTGTTTTTT